Given below is one T cell receptor (beta chain) in context. No antigen is known for it. Base qualities were left out, and no much larger clone turns up one base away. These data originate in a study of blood T cell repertoires in COVID-19 (dated by TCRdb to 2020 to 2021). For context, the study as a whole: Samples from collaborators originated in the United States, Italy and Spain and spanned both the acute and convalescent phases of COVID-19. Where HLA class I and class II types were available, the types were taken from metadata supplied by the sample provider, not from assay-based typing. Deeply sampled blood TCRbeta repertoires from subjects exposed to, actively infected with, or recovered from COVID-19 were included in the dataset. The repertoires were made available in a free public database intended to serve as a resource for research on the immune response to SARS-CoV-2. The samples were drawn from the first 160 participants of the ongoing ImmuneRACE study and from more than 1,000 subjects provided by 6 global collaborators. The prospective study material was composed of cDNA or gDNA derived from T cells, B-cell-depleted T cells, or PBMCs. A de-identified subject ID, COVID-19 status, age in years and sex were almost always included in the sample metadata. Beyond this particular receptor, the publication reports: The amount of clinical and demographic metadata varied by source and participant and was provided uncurated.

Each collaborating institution followed its own protocols to collect whole blood in K2EDTA tubes. Collaborator samples were shipped for TCRbeta analysis as frozen whole blood, isolated PBMCs, or DNA extracted from either sample type. TCRbeta CDR3 regions were amplified from genomic DNA using the immunoSEQ Assay, a bias-controlled multiplex PCR. Per the authors' processing: The number of nucleated cells in each sample was estimated from the amplification of reference gene primers within the assay. To quantify the absolute abundance of each unique TCRbeta CDR3 rearrangement, sequence reads were collapsed and filtered. For each sample, productive Simpson clonality was calculated by taking the square root of Simpson's diversity index across productive rearrangements. TCRdb stores this immuneACCESS table with in-frame sequences only. Part of the clones is absent; in the studies checked, under half of the shortfall reflects unresolved V genes, and no reason is known for the rest. That table furnishes V, J and clone size, whereas the DNA furnished D and trimming. For this sample the table gives 100,000 to 150,000 clones, of which around 83% were detected only once. The ten biggest clones cover 10% to 15% of the sample.

The TCR comes from a man in his 60s with acute or convalescent COVID-19. Input material: peripheral blood.

The DNA reads as follows: TGCGCCAGCAGCCATCCCCGAGCGGGAGGGCAAGAGACCCAGTACTTC. Its product reads: CASSHPRAGGQETQYF. The sequence is built from TRBV5-1 and TRBJ2-5; 10 bases in the middle match TRBD2. As encoded in the germline V gene, CDR1 is SGHRS while CDR2 is YFSETQ. V lost 4 bases and J lost 2 bases, and the count of bases not matched to a germline gene is 8. Including the terminal cysteine and phenylalanine, the CDR3 comprises 16 residues. Only CDR3 DNA remains: 48 bases, in frame from the first base.